These 31 T cell receptor beta chains were sequenced from one sample in a study of shared clonotypes between healthy human individuals. Method: immunoSEQ multiplex PCR; TCRdb's copy keeps in-frame clones and lacks some. The table includes about 2 million clones, roughly 94% detected once. Terminally differentiated effector memory CD45RA+ cells were excluded from the naive CD8 cells, which were CD45RO-negative and positively selected for CCR7. The sequencing input was naive CD8+ T cells sorted from blood. The receptors stem from a man between 18 and 35 years old in good health.

The chain is built from TRBV27 and TRBJ1-5, with a possible D match to TRBD1 (6 bases). Germline V CDR1 and CDR2: MNHEY, SMNVEV (reference sequence). The CDR3 sequence is 18 residues long. Trimming took 4 bases from V and 3 from J, leaving 22 bases between them. The CDR3 protein is CASSSVGLRGINNQPQHF. In DNA, the CDR3 is TGTGCCAGCAGTTCCGTTGGACTGAGGGGGATAAACAATCAGCCCCAGCATTTT.

V gene TRBV15 combines with J gene TRBJ2-7; D is uncertain. CDR1 is LNHNV, CDR2 YYDKDF, per germline (reference sequence). Trimming shortened V by 4 bases and J by 4 bases, and 17 bases separated the two germline ends. The CDR3 loop spans 15 amino acids. The CDR3 bases are TGTGCCACCAGCAAGACCCCGTGGGGTGAATACGAGCAGTACTTC. This encodes CATSKTPWGEYEQYF.

About this clone: Other nucleotide sequences from this sample produce the same CDR3. The rearrangement uses TRBV9 and TRBJ1-4; maybe TRBD1 (6 bases). The V end lost 2 bases, the J end lost 8 bases, and 10 bases lay between the germline ends. The CDR3 loop spans 13 amino acids. The germline V gene encodes CDR1 SGDLS and CDR2 YYNGEE. CDR3 DNA sequence: TGTGCCAGCAGCGTGGGGGGCTCGGAAAAACTGTTTTTT. It yields the protein CASSVGGSEKLFF.

This chain connects TRBV7-8 to TRBJ2-2, with TRBD2 matching over 7 bases. Germline V gene lookup returns CDR1 SGHVS and CDR2 FQNEAQ. This CDR3 is built from 16 residues. The J segment lost 2 bases and the V segment lost 5 bases, leaving 8 bases of the junction unmatched. CDR3 sequence: CASSHFEGLNTGELFF. The CDR3 DNA reads TGTGCCAGCAGCCACTTCGAGGGACTAAACACCGGGGAGCTGTTTTTT.

This chain joins TRBV10-1 and TRBJ2-5; TRBD2 aligns across 7 bases. The CDR3 extends over 14 amino acids. CDR1 and CDR2 (germline): WNHNN, SYGVQD (reference sequence). V gave up 5 bases and J gave up 2 bases; unmatched junction bases: 5. The CDR3 DNA reads TGCGCCAGCAGTCCTAGCGGATTTCAAGAGACCCAGTACTTC. Translated, it gives CASSPSGFQETQYF.

Turning to this clone: In the same sample, other DNA sequences code for this CDR3. The chain employs TRBV30 and TRBJ1-1; D is uncertain. Trimming shortened V by 5 bases and J by 2 bases, and 9 bases separated the two germline ends. Germline loops: CDR1 GTSNPN, CDR2 SVGIG (reference sequence). The CDR3 runs 12 residues. The CDR3 nucleotides read TGTGCCTGGGGAGAACCTAACACTGAAGCTTTCTTT. Its translation is CAWGEPNTEAFF.

This chain uses TRBV19 with TRBJ2-3, with 12 bases that match TRBD2. Germline-derived CDR1 and CDR2 are LNHDA and SQIVND (reference sequence). The CDR3 spans 15 residues. V trimming: 5 bases; J trimming: 4 bases; junction bases outside the gene matches: 4. CDR3 loop: CASSPRLAGADTQYF. The CDR3 coding sequence is TGTGCCAGTAGTCCAAGACTAGCGGGGGCAGATACGCAGTATTTT.

The gene calls are TRBV13 and TRBJ1-2; no reliable D call. The V and J ends lost 0 bases and 12 bases respectively, with 11 bases between them. CDR1 is PRHDT, CDR2 FYEKMQ, per germline (reference sequence). This CDR3 has 12 amino acids. The chain's CDR3 is CASSLGPAQDTF. The CDR3 DNA sequence: TGTGCCAGCAGCTTAGGCCCTGCCCAGGACACCTTC.

This chain links TRBV4-1 with TRBJ2-2, with D tentatively TRBD2 (5 bases). Germline assignment: CDR1 MGHRA and CDR2 YSYEKL. V was shortened by 0 bases and J by 6 bases, with 11 bases between the two germline ends. The CDR3 is made up of 15 amino acids. Written as DNA, the CDR3 is TGCGCCAGCAGCCAAGAGCCGGGGTCGGCCGGGGAGCTGTTTTTT. Translating it yields CASSQEPGSAGELFF.

This clone was observed once. This sequence joins TRBV7-9 and TRBJ2-7, with D possibly being TRBD1 or TRBD2 (5 bases each). V shed 2 bases and J shed 3 bases, with 14 bases lying between them. Per the germline V gene, CDR1 is SEHNR and CDR2 is FQNEAQ (reference sequence). This CDR3 is built from 15 residues. CDR3 bases: TGTGCCAGCAGCTTAAGAGGGGAACCCGACTACGAGCAGTACTTC. Translated, it gives CASSLRGEPDYEQYF.

The chain couples TRBV6-6 to TRBJ2-3; D may be TRBD1 (6 bases). Trimming took 5 bases from V and 6 from J, leaving 12 bases between them. Per germline, CDR1 MNHNY and CDR2 SVGAGI (reference sequence). CDR3 length equals 13 residues. The CDR3 DNA sequence: TGTGCCAGCAGTGGGACATTCGACGATACGCAGTATTTT. It translates to CASSGTFDDTQYF.

This rearrangement joins TRBV2 to TRBJ2-2; 13 bases agree with TRBD2. Losses at the gene ends were 4 bases for V and 4 bases for J; bases not matched to a gene: 9. Germline CDR1 SNHLY, CDR2 FYNNEI. The CDR3 sequence is 18 residues long. The CDR3: CASSGRLAGGRGTGELFF. The CDR3 DNA reads as TGTGCCAGCAGTGGGAGACTAGCGGGGGGTCGTGGCACCGGGGAGCTGTTTTTT.

On this clone: The sample has other DNA sequences that encode this CDR3 too. This chain joins TRBV27 and TRBJ1-1, with D possibly matching TRBD1 (5 bases). Trimming shortened V by 5 bases and J by 1 base, and 5 bases separated the two germline ends. CDR1 is MNHEY, CDR2 SMNVEV, per germline (reference sequence). CDR3 length: 12 amino acids. CDR3 amino acids: CASSRGNTEAFF. The CDR3 DNA follows: TGTGCCAGCAGTAGGGGGAACACTGAAGCTTTCTTT.

For the CDR3, the DNA is TGTGCCAGCAGCTTGCAGGAACAACGCAATGAGCAGTTCTTC. Translated: CASSLQEQRNEQFF. V and J are TRBV7-9 and TRBJ2-1; D unclear. Germline V gene data show CDR1 as SEHNR and CDR2 as FQNEAQ (reference sequence). V gave up 3 bases and J gave up 6 bases, with 12 bases separating them. This CDR3 has 14 residues.

The chain joins TRBV4-1 to TRBJ1-3, with TRBD1 as a possible D gene (5 bases). With 1 base removed from V and 3 bases from J, the gap between germline ends came to 19 bases. The germline V gene has CDR1 MGHRA and CDR2 YSYEKL. This CDR3 comprises 18 residues. CDR3 protein: CASSQGTGTLGGGNTIYF. The CDR3 DNA reads as TGCGCCAGCAGCCAAGGCACCGGGACTTTAGGCGGTGGAAACACCATATATTTT.

V and J are TRBV28 and TRBJ2-7, with D perhaps TRBD2 (5 bases). This CDR3 region has 13 residues. CDR1 is MDHEN, CDR2 SYDVKM, per germline. Trimming removed 0 bases from V and 7 bases from J, with 10 bases in between. In nucleotides, the CDR3 is TGTGCCAGCAGTTTATGGGCGGGTGGGGAGCAGTACTTC. It codes for CASSLWAGGEQYF.

The chain carries TRBV11-2 and TRBJ2-7, with 7 bases lining up with TRBD2. The CDR3 contains 13 residues. Per the germline V gene, CDR1 is SGHAT and CDR2 is FQNNGV. V was clipped by 0 bases and J by 6 bases; unmatched bases: 2. In nucleotides, the CDR3 is TGTGCCAGCAGCTTAGAACTAGCGACCGAGCAGTACTTC. As protein: CASSLELATEQYF.

Note on this clone: Other DNA sequences within the sample encode an identical CDR3. This chain uses TRBV27 with TRBJ1-4; no definite D call. The CDR3 runs 14 residues. Germline CDR1 MNHEY, CDR2 SMNVEV (reference sequence). With 6 bases removed from V and 2 bases from J, the gap between germline ends came to 10 bases. CDR3 in amino acids: CASRRTGTNEKLFF. Here the CDR3 DNA reads TGTGCCAGCAGACGGACGGGCACTAATGAAAAACTGTTTTTT.

As regards this clone: Other DNA sequences within the sample encode an identical CDR3. The chain is built from TRBV2 and TRBJ1-5; no clear D gene. V was clipped by 0 bases and J by 0 bases, with 6 bases between them. The CDR3 has 15 amino acids. In germline, CDR1 is SNHLY, CDR2 FYNNEI. The CDR3 is CASSEAQGSNQPQHF. The CDR3 region has the DNA TGTGCCAGCAGTGAAGCGCAAGGTAGCAATCAGCCCCAGCATTTT.

In nucleotides, the CDR3 is TGTGCCAGCAGCTTGGGAAGGCAAGAGACCCAGTACTTC. Residues: CASSLGRQETQYF. The chain uses TRBV5-5 and TRBJ2-5, with no clear D. The CDR3 runs 13 residues. CDR1 is SGHKS and CDR2 is YYEKEE in the germline V gene (reference sequence). V dropped 0 bases and J dropped 2 bases, with 5 bases sitting between them.

V and J are TRBV2 and TRBJ2-3; 14 bases match TRBD2. The germline V gene encodes CDR1 SNHLY and CDR2 FYNNEI. The CDR3 length is 15 residues. V lost 10 bases, J lost 4 bases, and 7 bases stayed unmatched. DNA of the CDR3: TGTGCCACCTTTGCGGGACTAGCGGGAGCAGATACGCAGTATTTT. Protein sequence: CATFAGLAGADTQYF.

V usage is TRBV30 and J usage is TRBJ1-2; tentatively, D is TRBD1 (6 bases). There are 14 residues in the CDR3. V shed 0 bases and J shed 4 bases, with 12 bases lying between them. CDR1 and CDR2 (germline): GTSNPN, SVGIG (reference sequence). The CDR3 region is CAWSVQTGVYGYTF. In DNA form, the CDR3 reads TGTGCCTGGAGTGTACAGACAGGTGTCTATGGCTACACCTTC.

This rearrangement joins TRBV27 to TRBJ2-2, with 8 bases aligning to TRBD2. Germline loops: CDR1 MNHEY, CDR2 SMNVEV (reference sequence). This CDR3 is built from 14 residues. Trimming removed 5 bases from V and 6 bases from J; junction bases left unmatched: 5. CDR3 nucleotides: TGTGCCAGCAGTACCAGCGGGAGTGCCGGGGAGCTGTTTTTT. Translated, it gives CASSTSGSAGELFF.

CDR3 DNA sequence: TGCAGCGTTGATTGGGGGGATTCCTACAATGAGCAGTTCTTC. As protein: CSVDWGDSYNEQFF. V is TRBV29-1 and J is TRBJ2-1, with D possibly being TRBD2 (6 bases). This CDR3 contains 14 residues. Germline values: CDR1 SQVTM, CDR2 ANQGSEA. V was clipped by 3 bases and J by 1 base, with 10 bases between them.

The chain joins TRBV28 to TRBJ1-2, with D uncertain. Germline CDR1 reads MDHEN; CDR2 reads SYDVKM. CDR3 size: 12 residues. Deletions cut 2 bases from V and 4 bases from J, with 5 bases between. The CDR3 region has the DNA TGTGCCAGCAGTTTAGGGCTCTATGGCTACACCTTC. It translates to CASSLGLYGYTF.

The gene calls are TRBV27 and TRBJ2-4; the D gene is possibly TRBD2 (5 bases). V was shortened by 4 bases and J by 0 bases, with 10 bases between the two germline ends. Germline CDR1 reads MNHEY; CDR2 reads SMNVEV (reference sequence). CDR3 size: 15 residues. The CDR3 region is CASSSPREAKNIQYF. The CDR3 DNA sequence: TGTGCCAGCAGTTCCCCACGGGAAGCCAAAAACATTCAGTACTTC.

The V gene is TRBV4-3, the J gene TRBJ2-5; 7 nucleotides align to TRBD2. The J call could be wrong; TRBJ2-7 is a better fit for the DNA end. Germline values: CDR1 LGHNA, CDR2 YSLEER. This CDR3 comprises 16 residues. The CDR3 bases are TGCGCCAGCAGCCAAGAAAATCCAGCGGGAATCTACGAGCAGTACTTC. Its protein product is CASSQENPAGIYEQYF.

This sequence joins TRBV7-9 and TRBJ1-1, with no clear D. The CDR3 totals 16 residues. Germline V lookup: CDR1 SEHNR, CDR2 FQNEAQ (reference sequence). V was clipped by 4 bases and J by 1 base, with 16 bases between them. This CDR3 is CASSSTRLTPNTEAFF. CDR3 nucleotide sequence: TGTGCCAGCAGCTCCACAAGACTGACACCGAACACTGAAGCTTTCTTT.

This clone has more than one count but fewer than ten. The chain combines TRBV15 with TRBJ2-7, with TRBD1 matching over 9 bases. Trimming cost V 2 bases and J 2 bases; bases outside gene matches: 4. Germline V gene data show CDR1 as LNHNV and CDR2 as YYDKDF (reference sequence). The CDR3 contains 15 residues. The chain's CDR3 is CATSRRDRATYEQYF. Written as DNA, the CDR3 is TGTGCCACCAGCAGACGGGACAGGGCCACCTACGAGCAGTACTTC.

The genes are TRBV11-2 and TRBJ2-7; D is possibly TRBD1 or TRBD2 (5 bases each). The CDR3 contains 13 residues. Between the trimmed V and J ends, which lost 3 bases and 6 bases, there was a span of 12 bases. Looked up from germline, CDR1 is SGHAT and CDR2 is FQNNGV. CDR3 amino acids: CASSFGTAIEQYF. The CDR3 nucleotides read TGTGCCAGCAGCTTCGGGACGGCCATCGAGCAGTACTTC. The whole variable domain, remainder taken from reference TRBV11-2 and TRBJ2-7, is EAGVAQSPRYKIIEKRQSVAFWCNPISGHATLYWYQQILGQGPKLLIQFQNNGVVDDSQLPKDRFSAERLKGVDSTLKIQPAKLEDSAVYLCASSFGTAIEQYFGPGTRLTVT.

This clone was detected only a few times. The chain is built from TRBV5-8 and TRBJ2-7, with no clear D. The CDR3 length is 12 residues. Germline V lookup: CDR1 SGHTS, CDR2 YDEGEE. Trimming took 2 bases from V and 4 from J, leaving 7 bases between them. CDR3 bases: TGTGCCAGCAGCTTTGCTTTATACGAGCAGTACTTC. The encoded protein is CASSFALYEQYF.